The 17 T cell receptor beta chains listed next were all sequenced from one sample in a study of OX40 agonist ivuxolimab in advanced cancers. The method was immunoSEQ multiplex PCR; TCRdb's version includes in-frame clones alone and lacks a portion of them. The repertoire has roughly 89,000 clones, 90% of them found once; the top ten carry about 7.2%. The sample was CD4+ or CD8+ T cells sorted from blood, taken in a trial of the OX40 agonist ivuxolimab. Every receptor here comes from an adult with an advanced solid tumor such as melanoma, head and neck, liver or kidney cancer.

This rearrangement joins TRBV6-5 to TRBJ2-7; tentative D call: TRBD2 (6 bases). The V gene's germline CDR1 is MNHEY and CDR2 SVGAGI. CDR3 length equals 14 residues. V was clipped by 2 bases and J by 2 bases, with 10 bases between them. The CDR3 here is CASSYGRKPYEQYF. CDR3 DNA sequence: TGTGCCAGCAGTTACGGGAGGAAGCCCTACGAGCAGTACTTC.

The chain couples TRBV6-5 to TRBJ2-2; 10 bases match TRBD2. V dropped 6 bases and J dropped 10; count of bases not matched to a gene: 11. Germline CDR1 and CDR2: MNHEY and SVGAGI. The CDR3 contains 15 residues. In DNA, the CDR3 is TGTGCCAGCAGACGTGGGCTAGCGGGAGTGGCGGAGCTGTTTTTT. Amino acid sequence: CASRRGLAGVAELFF.

In this sample, this clone turned up a few times. The chain is built from TRBV29-1 and TRBJ1-2; D is unclear. From germline, CDR1 is SQVTM and CDR2 ANQGSEA. V lost 3 bases and J 3 bases, leaving 8 bases between the germline ends. The CDR3 contains 12 residues. Here the CDR3 reads CSVEWGDYGYTF. CDR3 DNA: TGCAGCGTTGAGTGGGGTGACTATGGCTACACCTTC.

V and J are TRBV5-5 and TRBJ2-2; the D is unclear. Germline lookup yields CDR1 SGHKS and CDR2 YYEKEE (reference sequence). The V gene lost 7 bases and the J gene lost 5 bases, with 6 bases spanning the gap. This CDR3 has 11 residues. Here the CDR3 DNA reads TGTGCCAGCGACAAAACCGGGGAGCTGTTTTTT. The encoded protein is CASDKTGELFF.

The chain couples TRBV6-1 to TRBJ2-3; the D is unclear. The germline CDR1 and CDR2 sequences are MNHNS and SASEGT. The V and J ends lost 4 bases and 2 bases respectively, with 10 bases between them. This CDR3 is built from 14 residues. In DNA, the CDR3 is TGTGCCAGCAGTGGTCTTTTCTACACAGATACGCAGTATTTT. Translating gives CASSGLFYTDTQYF.

The chain couples TRBV5-4 to TRBJ1-4; D possibly corresponds to TRBD1 (5 bases). Trimming shortened V by 4 bases and J by 7 bases, and 17 bases separated the two germline ends. The CDR3 has 15 amino acids. Germline V gives CDR1 SGHNT, CDR2 YYREEE (reference sequence). This chain's CDR3 is CASSPRQGMGEKLFF. CDR3 sequence (DNA): TGTGCCAGCAGCCCTCGGCAGGGCATGGGTGAAAAACTGTTTTTT.

The chain carries TRBV6-1 and TRBJ2-1; 10 bases match TRBD2. Germline-derived CDR1 and CDR2 are MNHNS and SASEGT. The CDR3 consists of 14 residues. The V gene end was trimmed by 6 bases and the J gene end by 8 bases; junction bases not matched to a gene: 7. The CDR3 spells CASRSEAGGDEQFF. In DNA form, the CDR3 reads TGTGCCAGCAGAAGTGAAGCGGGAGGGGATGAGCAGTTCTTC.

This chain uses TRBV19 with TRBJ2-1, with D maybe TRBD2 (5 bases). Germline lookup yields CDR1 LNHDA and CDR2 SQIVND (reference sequence). V gave up 8 bases and J gave up 0 bases, with 17 bases separating them. The CDR3 has 16 residues. The CDR3 coding sequence is TGTGCCAGTGAAGCACTAGGAAGGGACTCCTACAATGAGCAGTTCTTC. It translates to CASEALGRDSYNEQFF.

The chain carries TRBV6-6 and TRBJ2-7; 9 bases align to TRBD1. V lost 4 bases and J lost 5; bases outside the gene matches: 9. Germline CDR1 reads MNHNY; CDR2 reads SVGAGI (reference sequence). The CDR3 consists of 15 residues. CDR3 nucleotide sequence: TGTGCCAGCAGTTCCCGACAGGGGGTTTGGAACGAGCAGTACTTC. Encoded protein: CASSSRQGVWNEQYF.

V gene TRBV7-2 combines with J gene TRBJ1-2; 7 bases are a match to TRBD1. J lost 0 bases, V lost 5 bases, and 9 bases had no gene match. Germline values: CDR1 SGHTA, CDR2 FQGNSA. This CDR3 has 16 residues. The CDR3 here is CASSRDAGGTNYGYTF. CDR3 DNA: TGTGCCAGCAGCCGCGACGCAGGGGGGACTAACTATGGCTACACCTTC.

The gene calls are TRBV29-1 and TRBJ2-7; TRBD1 matches at 7 bases. The CDR3 has 12 residues. The V segment lost 7 bases and the J segment 7 bases; nucleotides outside the gene matches: 10. CDR1 and CDR2 (germline): SQVTM, ANQGSEA. Here the CDR3 DNA reads TGCAGCGCAGCAACAGGGGACCGGGAGCAGTACTTC. Its translation: CSAATGDREQYF.

This sequence joins TRBV6-5 and TRBJ2-7, with 7 bases matching TRBD2. With V trimmed by 8 bases and J by 6 bases, 4 bases remained unmatched. The length of the CDR3 is 11 residues. Germline values: CDR1 MNHEY, CDR2 SVGAGI. Here the CDR3 reads CASGGVSEQYF. The DNA for the CDR3 is TGTGCCAGCGGGGGGGTCTCCGAGCAGTACTTC.

This rearrangement joins TRBV19 to TRBJ1-2; TRBD1 aligns across 10 bases. After removal of 4 bases from V and 5 bases from J, the junction contained 4 bases not matched to a gene. Germline-derived CDR1 and CDR2 are LNHDA and SQIVND (reference sequence). The CDR3 is 14 residues long. CDR3 coding DNA: TGTGCCAGTAGTACCGGGACAGGGGATTATGGCTACACCTTC. It translates to CASSTGTGDYGYTF.

J is TRBJ2-7 and V is TRBV27; TRBD2 matches 11 bases. V shed 7 bases and J 1 base; nucleotides not matched to a gene: 9. Germline V lookup: CDR1 MNHEY, CDR2 SMNVEV (reference sequence). The CDR3 loop spans 16 amino acids. This chain's CDR3 is CASTKSLAGGSYEQYF. CDR3 nucleotide sequence: TGTGCCAGCACAAAATCTCTAGCGGGAGGTTCCTACGAGCAGTACTTC.

The V call is TRBV25-1, the J call TRBJ2-1; D perhaps matches TRBD1 (5 bases). Germline assignment: CDR1 MGHDK and CDR2 SYGVNS. The CDR3 is 14 amino acids. V lost 3 bases and J 4 bases, leaving 10 bases between the germline ends. The chain's CDR3 is CASSEKGRYNEQFF. As DNA, the CDR3 is TGTGCCAGCAGTGAGAAGGGGCGATACAATGAGCAGTTCTTC.

V is TRBV28 and J is TRBJ1-5, with a possible D match to TRBD1 (6 bases). From germline, CDR1 is MDHEN and CDR2 SYDVKM. The germline V and J ends were trimmed by 5 bases and 1 base, with 12 bases remaining between them. This CDR3 spans 15 amino acids. The CDR3 here is CASSGGGGSNQPQHF. The DNA for the CDR3 is TGTGCCAGCAGTGGGGGAGGGGGAAGCAATCAGCCCCAGCATTTT. The full variable domain, completed using reference TRBV28 and TRBJ1-5, is DVKVTQSSRYLVKRTGEKVFLECVQDMDHENMFWYRQDPGLGLRLIYFSYDVKMKEKGDIPEGYSVSREKKERFSLILESASTNQTSMYLCASSGGGGSNQPQHFGDGTRLSIL.

The chain is built from TRBV30 and TRBJ2-1; D gene ambiguous. Trimming took 3 bases from V and 0 from J, leaving 12 bases between them. From germline, CDR1 is GTSNPN and CDR2 SVGIG (reference sequence). This CDR3 spans 15 amino acids. The CDR3, as DNA: TGTGCCTGGAGCGGCGATATAGTCTCCTACAATGAGCAGTTCTTC. Its translation: CAWSGDIVSYNEQFF.